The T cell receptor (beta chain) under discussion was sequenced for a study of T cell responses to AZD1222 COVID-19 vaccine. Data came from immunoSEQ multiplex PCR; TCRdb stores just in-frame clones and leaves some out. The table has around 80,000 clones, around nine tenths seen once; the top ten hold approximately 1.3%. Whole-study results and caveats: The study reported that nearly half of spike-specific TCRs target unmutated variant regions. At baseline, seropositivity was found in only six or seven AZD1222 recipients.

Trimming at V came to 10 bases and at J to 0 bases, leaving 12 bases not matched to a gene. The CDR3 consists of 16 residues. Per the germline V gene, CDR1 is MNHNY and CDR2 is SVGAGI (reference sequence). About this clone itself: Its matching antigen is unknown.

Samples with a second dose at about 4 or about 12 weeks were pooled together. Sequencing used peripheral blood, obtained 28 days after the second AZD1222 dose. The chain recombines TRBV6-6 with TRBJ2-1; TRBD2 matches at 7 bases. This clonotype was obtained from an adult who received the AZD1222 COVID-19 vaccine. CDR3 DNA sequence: TGTGCCATTGGGACCCTAGGGGAGGGCTCCTACAATGAGCAGTTCTTC. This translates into CAIGTLGEGSYNEQFF.